This paragraph covers one TCR beta chain sequence. Its antigen is currently unknown. The data stem from a study of cytomegalovirus exposure and HLA in healthy donors. Those who donated were healthy bone marrow donors. Points from the study as a whole: In a later analysis, specific HLA alleles were associated with some 16,000 TCR beta sequences at a 0.05 false discovery rate.

The primer mix had 60 Vbeta and 13 Jbeta primers. Method: immunoSEQ multiplex PCR; TCRdb's copy keeps in-frame clones and lacks some. The sample consists of approximately 150,000 clones, more than 70% of them appearing once. Trimming cost V 0 bases and J 4 bases, with 12 bases left between them. Germline CDR1 is SGHVS and CDR2 is FQNEAQ. The CDR3 consists of 15 residues. This clonotype was sampled from a man aged 25-45 years in good health and CMV-seronegative. The source material was PBMCs. The chain carries TRBV7-8 and TRBJ1-1; no firm D call. The DNA for the CDR3 is TGTGCCAGCAGCTTAGCGTCGGGGTCTCCCACTGAAGCTTTCTTT. This sequence encodes CASSLASGSPTEAFF.